A selection of T cell receptor beta chains follows, all from one sample in a study of Ad26.COV2.S vaccination and SARS-CoV-2 variants. Repertoires were generated with immunoSEQ multiplex PCR, while TCRdb's copy carries only in-frame clones and drops some. Of some 270,000 clones in the sample, approximately 90% were seen once. The sequenced sample was peripheral blood, obtained in a trial of Ad26.COV2.S vaccine versus placebo. These receptors were obtained from a person aged 18-65 years who received the Ad26.COV2.S COVID-19 vaccine or a placebo. The CDR3 runs from the conserved cysteine through the conserved F or W. A D gene is named only where the DNA matches it firmly. Rows may omit the clone size; those that give it use once, few, many or a size class.

D gene	V gene	J gene	clone size	CDR3 protein	CDR3 DNA
.	TRBV6-1	TRBJ1-5	.	CASSEELQGPPQHF	TGTGCCAGCAGTGAGGAACTACAGGGTCCGCCCCAGCATTTT
TRBD1	TRBV7-8	TRBJ2-7	.	CASSNRGDASF	TGTGCCAGCAGCAACAGGGGAGACGCTTCCTTC
.	TRBV11-2	TRBJ1-2	.	CASSLEGRVNGYTF	TGTGCCAGCAGCTTAGAGGGCAGGGTAAATGGCTACACCTTC
.	TRBV27	TRBJ2-2	.	CATGWGDGELFF	TGTGCCACAGGGTGGGGGGATGGGGAGCTGTTTTTT
.	TRBV3-1/TRBV3-2	TRBJ2-5	.	CASSHRETQYF	TGTGCCAGCAGCCACAGGGAGACCCAGTACTTC
TRBD2	TRBV5-1	TRBJ2-3	.	CASSLGTSADTQYF	TGCGCCAGCAGCTTGGGGACTAGCGCGGATACGCAGTATTTT
.	TRBV25-1	TRBJ1-6	few	CASSEWGNNSPLHF	TGTGCCAGCAGTGAATGGGGCAATAATTCACCCCTCCACTTT
.	TRBV5-5	TRBJ1-2	few	CASSLGTALYGYTF	TGTGCCAGCAGCTTGGGGACAGCTCTCTATGGCTACACCTTC
TRBD1	TRBV2	TRBJ2-7	.	CASSAGTGSGDF	TGTGCCAGCAGTGCCGGGACAGGGAGTGGGGACTTC
.	TRBV27	TRBJ1-1	.	CASSLEGAPEAFF	TGTGCCAGCAGTTTAGAAGGGGCCCCTGAAGCTTTCTTT
.	TRBV10-3	TRBJ1-1	few	CAISESELMNTEAFF	TGTGCCATCAGTGAGTCTGAGCTTATGAACACTGAAGCTTTCTTT
.	TRBV24-1	TRBJ2-1	.	CATSAGSSYNEQFF	TGTGCCACCAGTGCAGGGAGCTCCTACAATGAGCAGTTCTTC
TRBD1	TRBV7-8	TRBJ1-2	once	CASSPRTGRGYTF	TGTGCCAGCAGCCCCCGGACAGGCCGGGGCTACACCTTC
.	TRBV7-3	TRBJ1-1	.	CASSLGHSNTEAFF	TGTGCCAGCAGCTTAGGACATTCGAACACTGAAGCTTTCTTT
TRBD2	TRBV10-3	TRBJ2-1	.	CAISDLREGRNEQFF	TGTGCCATCAGTGACTTGCGGGAGGGGAGGAATGAGCAGTTCTTC
.	TRBV9	TRBJ1-4	once	CASSVTSSRAKLFF	TGTGCCAGCAGCGTAACATCGTCGAGGGCAAAACTGTTTTTT
.	TRBV18	TRBJ2-5	.	CASSPTAGTQYF	TGTGCCAGCTCACCGACGGCGGGTACCCAGTACTTC
.	TRBV7-2	TRBJ1-5	.	CASSSRAGNQPQHF	TGTGCCAGCAGCTCGAGGGCTGGCAATCAGCCCCAGCATTTT
TRBD2	TRBV6-5	TRBJ2-1	.	CASSYSGTRYFNEQFF	TGTGCCAGCAGTTACTCCGGGACTAGGTACTTCAATGAGCAGTTCTTC
TRBD1	TRBV7-9	TRBJ1-6	few	CASSPGQTNSPLHF	TGTGCCAGCAGCCCGGGACAGACTAATTCACCCCTCCACTTT
TRBD2	TRBV2	TRBJ2-7	.	CASRGGEGSYEQYF	TGTGCCAGCAGGGGAGGGGAGGGCTCCTACGAGCAGTACTTC
.	TRBV3-1/TRBV3-2	TRBJ1-1	.	CASSQERRTEAFF	TGTGCCAGCAGCCAAGAGCGGCGAACTGAAGCTTTCTTT
.	TRBV24-1	TRBJ2-3	.	CATSDFTTDTQYF	TGTGCCACCAGTGATTTCACGACGGATACGCAGTATTTT
.	TRBV5-6	TRBJ2-3	once	CASSGVSPRTDTQYF	TGTGCCAGCAGTGGGGTCTCACCCCGCACAGATACGCAGTATTTT
TRBD1	TRBV3-1/TRBV3-2	TRBJ1-2	.	CASSQRRDRGHYGYTF	TGTGCCAGCAGCCAAAGGCGGGACAGGGGGCACTATGGCTACACCTTC
TRBD1	TRBV29-1	TRBJ1-1	.	CSVGQGGKAFF	TGCAGCGTTGGCCAGGGGGGGAAAGCTTTCTTT
.	TRBV29-1	TRBJ2-6	once	CSVETGANVLTF	TGCAGCGTTGAAACTGGGGCCAACGTCCTGACTTTC
.	TRBV11-3	TRBJ2-2	.	CASSLDNTGELFF	TGTGCCAGCAGCTTAGACAACACCGGGGAGCTGTTTTTT
.	TRBV5-1	TRBJ1-1	.	CASSEGGYGNTEAFF	TGCGCCAGCAGCGAAGGGGGGTATGGGAACACTGAAGCTTTCTTT
TRBD2	TRBV4-3	TRBJ2-3	.	CASSQVPGTSGRAGGTDTQYF	TGCGCCAGCAGCCAAGTCCCCGGGACTAGCGGGAGGGCCGGGGGCACAGATACGCAGTATTTT
.	TRBV6-4	TRBJ1-6	.	CASSASGENSPLHF	TGTGCCAGCAGTGCTTCCGGGGAGAATTCACCCCTCCACTTT
.	TRBV7-9	TRBJ2-1	once	CASLGQANGQFF	TGTGCCAGCCTGGGCCAGGCAAATGGGCAGTTCTTC
TRBD2	TRBV7-8	TRBJ2-3	.	CASSPGTSGSFRRGTDTQYF	TGTGCCAGCAGCCCCGGGACTAGCGGGAGTTTTCGACGTGGGACAGATACGCAGTATTTT
TRBD1	TRBV18	TRBJ2-5	.	CASSLGQGETQYF	TGTGCCAGCTCACTTGGACAGGGGGAGACCCAGTACTTC
.	TRBV15	TRBJ1-6	.	CATSRTMSNSPLHF	TGTGCCACCAGCAGAACAATGAGTAATTCACCCCTCCACTTT